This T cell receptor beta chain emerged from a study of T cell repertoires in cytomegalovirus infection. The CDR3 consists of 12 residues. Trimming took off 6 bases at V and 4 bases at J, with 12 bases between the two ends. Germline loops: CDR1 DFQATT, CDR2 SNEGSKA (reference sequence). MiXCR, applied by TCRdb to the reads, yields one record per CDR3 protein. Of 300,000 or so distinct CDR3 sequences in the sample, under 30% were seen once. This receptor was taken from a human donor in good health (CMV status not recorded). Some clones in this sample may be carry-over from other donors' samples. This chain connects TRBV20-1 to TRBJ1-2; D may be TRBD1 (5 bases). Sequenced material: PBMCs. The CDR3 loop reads CSAPPGVYGYTF. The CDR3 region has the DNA TGCAGTGCCCCTCCGGGGGTCTATGGCTACACCTTC.